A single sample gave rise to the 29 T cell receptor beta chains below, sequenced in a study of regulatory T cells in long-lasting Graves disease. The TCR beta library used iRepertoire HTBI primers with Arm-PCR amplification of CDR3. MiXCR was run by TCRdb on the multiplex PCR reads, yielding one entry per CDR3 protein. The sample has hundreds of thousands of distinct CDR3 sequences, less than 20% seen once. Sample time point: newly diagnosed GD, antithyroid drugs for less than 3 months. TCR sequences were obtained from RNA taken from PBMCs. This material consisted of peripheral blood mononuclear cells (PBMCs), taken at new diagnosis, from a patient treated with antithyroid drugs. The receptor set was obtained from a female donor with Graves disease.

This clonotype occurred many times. The CDR3 DNA reads TGTGCCATCAGGGAGGGACTAGCGGGTAACGAGCAGTACTTC. It yields the protein CAIREGLAGNEQYF. This rearrangement joins TRBV10-3 to TRBJ2-7; 12 bases fit TRBD2. J lost 5 bases, V lost 6 bases, and 5 bases had no gene match. The CDR3 has 14 amino acids. Per the germline V gene, CDR1 is ENHRY and CDR2 is SYGVKD.

The CDR3 bases are TGTGCCAGCAGTTTTGACAGGGGAACTAACTATGGCTACACCTTC. Its translation: CASSFDRGTNYGYTF. The chain is built from TRBV2 and TRBJ1-2; 8 bases line up with TRBD1. The CDR3 is made up of 15 amino acids. CDR1 is SNHLY and CDR2 is FYNNEI in the germline V gene. J lost 0 bases, V lost 5 bases, and 5 bases had no gene match.

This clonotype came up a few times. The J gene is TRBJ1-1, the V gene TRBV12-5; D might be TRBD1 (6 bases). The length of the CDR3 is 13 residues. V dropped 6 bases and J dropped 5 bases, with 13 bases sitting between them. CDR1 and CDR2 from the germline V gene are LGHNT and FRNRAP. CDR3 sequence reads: CASGPDRFTEAFF. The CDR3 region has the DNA TGTGCTAGTGGCCCCGACAGGTTTACTGAAGCTTTCTTT.

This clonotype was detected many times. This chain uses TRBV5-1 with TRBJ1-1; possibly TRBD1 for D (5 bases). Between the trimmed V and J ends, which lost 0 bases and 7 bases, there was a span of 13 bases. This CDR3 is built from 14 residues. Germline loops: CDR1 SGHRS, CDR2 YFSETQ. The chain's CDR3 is CASSLGQGRDEAFF. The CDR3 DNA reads TGCGCCAGCAGCTTGGGCCAGGGCAGGGATGAAGCTTTCTTT.

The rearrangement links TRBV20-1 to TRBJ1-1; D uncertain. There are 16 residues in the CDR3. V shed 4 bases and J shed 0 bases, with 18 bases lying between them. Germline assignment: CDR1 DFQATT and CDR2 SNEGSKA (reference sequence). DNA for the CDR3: TGCAGTGCTATAGCCCAGGCGGGTTTGATGAACACTGAAGCTTTCTTT. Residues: CSAIAQAGLMNTEAFF.

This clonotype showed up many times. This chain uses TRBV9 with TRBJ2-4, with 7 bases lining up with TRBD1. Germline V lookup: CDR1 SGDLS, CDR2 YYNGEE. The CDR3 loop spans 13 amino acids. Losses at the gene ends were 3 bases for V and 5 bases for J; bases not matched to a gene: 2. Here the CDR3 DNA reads TGTGCCAGCAGCGGGGGGACAGAAAACATTCAGTACTTC. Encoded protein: CASSGGTENIQYF.

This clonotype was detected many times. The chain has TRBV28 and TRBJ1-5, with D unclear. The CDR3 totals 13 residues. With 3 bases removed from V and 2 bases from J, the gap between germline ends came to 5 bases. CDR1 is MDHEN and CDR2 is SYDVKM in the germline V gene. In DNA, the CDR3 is TGTGCCAGCAGTTTGATAGGCAATCAGCCCCAGCATTTT. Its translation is CASSLIGNQPQHF.

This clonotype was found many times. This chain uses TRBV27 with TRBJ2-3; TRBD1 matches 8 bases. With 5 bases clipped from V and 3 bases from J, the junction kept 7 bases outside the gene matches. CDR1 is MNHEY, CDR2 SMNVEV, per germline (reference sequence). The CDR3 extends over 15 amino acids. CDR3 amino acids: CASSPRGPPTDTQYF. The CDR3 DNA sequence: TGTGCCAGCAGTCCCAGGGGGCCCCCTACAGATACGCAGTATTTT.

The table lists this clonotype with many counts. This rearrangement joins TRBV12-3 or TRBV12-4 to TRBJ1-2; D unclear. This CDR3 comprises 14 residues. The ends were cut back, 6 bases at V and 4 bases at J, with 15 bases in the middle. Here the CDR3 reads CASSQGVAGYGYTF. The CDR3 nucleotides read TGTGCCAGCAGCCAAGGCGTTGCAGGCTATGGCTACACCTTC.

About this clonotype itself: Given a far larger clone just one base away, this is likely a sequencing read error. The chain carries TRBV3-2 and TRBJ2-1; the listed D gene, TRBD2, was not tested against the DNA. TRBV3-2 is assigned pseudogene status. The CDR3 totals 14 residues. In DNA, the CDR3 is TGTGCCAGCAGCCGAGATCGACTAGCGGGTTTCCTCGACTTC. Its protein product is CASSRDRLAGFLDF.

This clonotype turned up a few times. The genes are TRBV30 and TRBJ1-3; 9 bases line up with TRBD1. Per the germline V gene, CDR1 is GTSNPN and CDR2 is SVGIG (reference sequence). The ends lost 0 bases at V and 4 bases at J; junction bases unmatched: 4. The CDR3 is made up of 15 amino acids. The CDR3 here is CAWSVTGGDGNTIYF. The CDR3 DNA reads TGTGCCTGGAGTGTCACAGGGGGCGACGGAAACACCATATATTTT.

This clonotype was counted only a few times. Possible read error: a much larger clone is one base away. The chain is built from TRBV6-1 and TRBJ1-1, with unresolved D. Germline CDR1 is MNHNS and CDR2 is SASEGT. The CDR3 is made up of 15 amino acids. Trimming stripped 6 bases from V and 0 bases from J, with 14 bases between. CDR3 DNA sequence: TGTGCCAGCAGGCCGATACAGAAACTGAACACTGAAGCTTTCTTT. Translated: CASRPIQKLNTEAFF.

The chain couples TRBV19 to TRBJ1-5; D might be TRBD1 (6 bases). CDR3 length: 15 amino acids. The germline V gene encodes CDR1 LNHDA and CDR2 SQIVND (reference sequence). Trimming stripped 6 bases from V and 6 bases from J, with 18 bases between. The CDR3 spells CASRNGGGTGQPQHF. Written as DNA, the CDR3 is TGTGCCAGTAGGAATGGCGGGGGCACGGGTCAGCCCCAGCATTTT.

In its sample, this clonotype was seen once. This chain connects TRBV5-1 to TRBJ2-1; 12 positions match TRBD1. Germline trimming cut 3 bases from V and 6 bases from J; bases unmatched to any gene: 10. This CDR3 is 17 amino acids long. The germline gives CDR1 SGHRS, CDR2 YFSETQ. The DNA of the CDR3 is TGCGCCAGCAGCTGGAGTGGGACAGGGGGCTCCGCCAATGAGCAGTTCTTC. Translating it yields CASSWSGTGGSANEQFF.

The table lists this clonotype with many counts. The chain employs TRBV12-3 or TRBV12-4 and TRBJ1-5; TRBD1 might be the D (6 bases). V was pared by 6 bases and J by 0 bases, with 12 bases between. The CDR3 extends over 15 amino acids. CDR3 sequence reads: CASRPGHYSNQPQHF. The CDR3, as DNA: TGTGCCAGCAGACCGGGACATTATAGCAATCAGCCCCAGCATTTT.

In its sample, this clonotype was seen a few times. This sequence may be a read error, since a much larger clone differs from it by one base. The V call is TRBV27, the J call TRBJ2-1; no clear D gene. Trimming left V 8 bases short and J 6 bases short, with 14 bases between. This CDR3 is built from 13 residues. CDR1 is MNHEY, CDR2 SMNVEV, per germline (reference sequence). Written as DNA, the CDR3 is TGTGCCAGCGGTCCCCAGTGGGGCAATGAGCAGTTCTTC. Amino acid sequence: CASGPQWGNEQFF.

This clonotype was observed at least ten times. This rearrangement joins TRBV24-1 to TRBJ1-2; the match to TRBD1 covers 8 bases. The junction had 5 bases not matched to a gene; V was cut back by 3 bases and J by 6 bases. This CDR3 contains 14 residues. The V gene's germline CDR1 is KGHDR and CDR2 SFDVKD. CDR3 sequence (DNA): TGTGCCACCAGTGATCCGGTGACAGGGGATGGCTACACCTTC. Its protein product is CATSDPVTGDGYTF.

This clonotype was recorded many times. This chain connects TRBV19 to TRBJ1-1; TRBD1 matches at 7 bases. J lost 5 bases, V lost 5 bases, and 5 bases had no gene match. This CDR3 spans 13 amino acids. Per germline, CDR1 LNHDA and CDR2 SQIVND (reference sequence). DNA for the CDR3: TGTGCCAGTAGTTTACAGGGGTGGACTGAAGCTTTCTTT. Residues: CASSLQGWTEAFF.

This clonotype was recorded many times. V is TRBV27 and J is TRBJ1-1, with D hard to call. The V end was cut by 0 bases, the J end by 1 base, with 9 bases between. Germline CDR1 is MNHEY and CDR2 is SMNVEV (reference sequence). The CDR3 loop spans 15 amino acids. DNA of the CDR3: TGTGCCAGCAGTTTATCGAAGCAGCCGAACACTGAAGCTTTCTTT. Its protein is CASSLSKQPNTEAFF.

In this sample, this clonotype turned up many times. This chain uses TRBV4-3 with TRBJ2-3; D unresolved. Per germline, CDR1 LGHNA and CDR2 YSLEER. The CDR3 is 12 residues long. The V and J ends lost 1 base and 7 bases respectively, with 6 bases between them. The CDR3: CASSQGRNTQYF. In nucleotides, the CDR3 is TGCGCCAGCAGCCAAGGTAGAAATACGCAGTATTTT.

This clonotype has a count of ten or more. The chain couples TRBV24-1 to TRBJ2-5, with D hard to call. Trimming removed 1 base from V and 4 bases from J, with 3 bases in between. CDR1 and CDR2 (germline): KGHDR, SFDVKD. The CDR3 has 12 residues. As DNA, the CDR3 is TGTGCCACCAGTGATTTCGGAGAGACCCAGTACTTC. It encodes CATSDFGETQYF.

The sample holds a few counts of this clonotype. CDR3: CSVEGQGNTEAFF. The CDR3 nucleotides are TGCAGCGTTGAGGGACAGGGCAACACTGAAGCTTTCTTT. The chain carries TRBV29-1 and TRBJ1-1, with 9 positions matching TRBD1. Germline lookup yields CDR1 SQVTM and CDR2 ANQGSEA. J gave up 2 bases and V 3 bases, and 1 base lay outside the gene matches. CDR3 length: 13 residues.

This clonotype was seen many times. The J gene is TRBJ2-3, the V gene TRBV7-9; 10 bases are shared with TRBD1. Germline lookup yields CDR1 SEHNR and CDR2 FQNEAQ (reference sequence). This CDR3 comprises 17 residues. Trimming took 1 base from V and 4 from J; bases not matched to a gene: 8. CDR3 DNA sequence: TGTGCCAGCAGCTTAGTTAAGACAGGGGGCCTTGCAGATACGCAGTATTTT. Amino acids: CASSLVKTGGLADTQYF.

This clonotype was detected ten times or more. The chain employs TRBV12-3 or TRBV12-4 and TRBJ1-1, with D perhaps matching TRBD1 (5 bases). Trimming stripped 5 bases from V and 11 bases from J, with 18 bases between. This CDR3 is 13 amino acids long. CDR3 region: CASSQRGMERAFF. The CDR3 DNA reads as TGTGCCAGCAGTCAACGGGGGATGGAGAGGGCTTTCTTT.

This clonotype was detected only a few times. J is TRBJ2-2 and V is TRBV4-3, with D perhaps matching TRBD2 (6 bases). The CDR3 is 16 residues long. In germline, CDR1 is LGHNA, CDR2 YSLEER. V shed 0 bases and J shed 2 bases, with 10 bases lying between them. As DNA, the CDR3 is TGCGCCAGCAGCCAAGACTCTAGCGTCAACACCGGGGAGCTGTTTTTT. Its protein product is CASSQDSSVNTGELFF.

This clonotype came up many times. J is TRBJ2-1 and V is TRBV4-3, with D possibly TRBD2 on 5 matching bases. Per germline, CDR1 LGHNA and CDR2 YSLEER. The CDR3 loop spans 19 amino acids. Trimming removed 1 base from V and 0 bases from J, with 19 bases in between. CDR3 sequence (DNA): TGCGCCAGCAGCCAAGTAACGGGATCGACCGCCAGCTCCTACAATGAGCAGTTCTTC. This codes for CASSQVTGSTASSYNEQFF.

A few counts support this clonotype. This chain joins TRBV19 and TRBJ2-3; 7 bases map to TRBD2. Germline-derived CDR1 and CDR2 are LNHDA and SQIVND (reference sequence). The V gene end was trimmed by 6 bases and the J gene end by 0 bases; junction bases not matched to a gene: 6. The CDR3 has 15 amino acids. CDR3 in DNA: TGTGCCAGTAGAGGGAGGGCCTCGAGCACAGATACGCAGTATTTT. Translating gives CASRGRASSTDTQYF.

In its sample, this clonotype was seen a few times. DNA for the CDR3: TGTGCCAGCAGCTCCCCTAGGATCGGGATGGGTGAGCAGTTCTTC. It yields the protein CASSSPRIGMGEQFF. The gene calls are TRBV7-9 and TRBJ2-1; perhaps TRBD2 as D (5 bases). Germline V gene data show CDR1 as SEHNR and CDR2 as FQNEAQ (reference sequence). This CDR3 spans 15 amino acids. V was pared by 4 bases and J by 9 bases, with 19 bases between. The variable domain in full, completed from reference TRBV7-9 and TRBJ2-1, reads DTGVSQNPRHKITKRGQNVTFRCDPISEHNRLYWYRQTLGQGPEFLTYFQNEAQLEKSRLLSDRFSAERPKGSFSTLEIQRTEQGDSAMYLCASSSPRIGMGEQFFGPGTRLTVL.

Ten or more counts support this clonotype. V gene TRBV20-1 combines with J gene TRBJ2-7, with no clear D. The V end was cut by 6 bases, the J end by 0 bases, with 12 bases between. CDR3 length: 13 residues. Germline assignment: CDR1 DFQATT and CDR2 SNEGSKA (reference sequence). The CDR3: CSAPHPTSYEQYF. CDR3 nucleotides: TGCAGTGCCCCGCACCCCACCTCCTACGAGCAGTACTTC.